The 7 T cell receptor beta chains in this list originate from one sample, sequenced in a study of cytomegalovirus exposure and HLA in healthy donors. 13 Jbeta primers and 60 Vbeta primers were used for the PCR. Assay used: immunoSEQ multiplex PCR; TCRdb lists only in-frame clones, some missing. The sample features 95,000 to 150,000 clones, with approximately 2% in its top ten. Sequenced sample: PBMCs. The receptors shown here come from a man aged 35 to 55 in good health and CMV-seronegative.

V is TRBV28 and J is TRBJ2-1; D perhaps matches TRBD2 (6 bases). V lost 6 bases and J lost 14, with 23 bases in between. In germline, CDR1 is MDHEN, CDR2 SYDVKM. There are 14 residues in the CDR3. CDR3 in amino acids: CASSPVGGTADEFF. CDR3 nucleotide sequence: TGTGCCAGCAGCCCCGTTGGGGGGACGGCTGACGAGTTCTTC. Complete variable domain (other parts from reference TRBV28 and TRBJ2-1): DVKVTQSSRYLVKRTGEKVFLECVQDMDHENMFWYRQDPGLGLRLIYFSYDVKMKEKGDIPEGYSVSREKKERFSLILESASTNQTSMYLCASSPVGGTADEFFGPGTRLTVL.

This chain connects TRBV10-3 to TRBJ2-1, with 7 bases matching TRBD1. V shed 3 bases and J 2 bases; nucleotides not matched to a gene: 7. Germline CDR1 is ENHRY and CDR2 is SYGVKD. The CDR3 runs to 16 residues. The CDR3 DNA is TGTGCCATCAGTGACGTAGGGGGCTCGGCCTACAATGAGCAGTTCTTC. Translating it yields CAISDVGGSAYNEQFF.

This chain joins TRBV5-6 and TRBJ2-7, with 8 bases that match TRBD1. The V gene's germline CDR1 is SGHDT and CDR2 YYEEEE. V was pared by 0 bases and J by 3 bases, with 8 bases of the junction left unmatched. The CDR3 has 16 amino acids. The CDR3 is CASSLGGTGTVYEQYF. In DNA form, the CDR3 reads TGTGCCAGCAGCTTGGGAGGGACAGGCACCGTCTACGAGCAGTACTTC. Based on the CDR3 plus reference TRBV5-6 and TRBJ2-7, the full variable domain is DAGVTQSPTHLIKTRGQQVTLRCSPKSGHDTVSWYQQALGQGPQFIFQYYEEEERQRGNFPDRFSGHQFPNYSSELNVNALLLGDSALYLCASSLGGTGTVYEQYFGPGTRLTVT.

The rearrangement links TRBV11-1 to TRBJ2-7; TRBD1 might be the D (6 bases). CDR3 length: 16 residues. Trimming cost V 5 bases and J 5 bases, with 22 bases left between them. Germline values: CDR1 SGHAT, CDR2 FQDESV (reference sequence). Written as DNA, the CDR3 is TGTGCCAGCAGCGAGGGGCCAGGGGTTAGGCCAGACGAGCAGTACTTC. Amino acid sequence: CASSEGPGVRPDEQYF.

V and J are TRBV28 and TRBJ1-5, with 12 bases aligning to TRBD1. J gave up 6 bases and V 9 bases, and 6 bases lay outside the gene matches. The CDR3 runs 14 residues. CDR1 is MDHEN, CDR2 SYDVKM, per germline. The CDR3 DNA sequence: TGTGCCAGTCAGGGGACAGGGGGCATTCAGCCCCAGCATTTT. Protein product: CASQGTGGIQPQHF.

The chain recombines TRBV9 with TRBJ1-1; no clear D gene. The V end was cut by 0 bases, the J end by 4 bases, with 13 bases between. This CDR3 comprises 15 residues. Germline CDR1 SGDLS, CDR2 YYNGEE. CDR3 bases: TGTGCCAGCAGCGTAGATTCGGCAGGAATCACTGAAGCTTTCTTT. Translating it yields CASSVDSAGITEAFF. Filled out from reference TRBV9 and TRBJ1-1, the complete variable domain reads DSGVTQTPKHLITATGQRVTLRCSPRSGDLSVYWYQQSLDQGLQFLIQYYNGEERAKGNILERFSAQQFPDLHSELNLSSLELGDSALYFCASSVDSAGITEAFFGQGTRLTVV.

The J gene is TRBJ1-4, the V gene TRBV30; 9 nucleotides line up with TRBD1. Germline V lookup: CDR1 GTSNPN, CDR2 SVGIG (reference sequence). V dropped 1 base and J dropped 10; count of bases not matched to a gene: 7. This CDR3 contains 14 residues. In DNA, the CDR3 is TGTGCCTGGAGTGGGGGACAGGGCCGCGGAAAACTGTTTTTT. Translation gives CAWSGGQGRGKLFF.